This T cell receptor (beta chain) was captured by sequencing in a study of shared clonotypes between healthy human individuals. Measured with immunoSEQ multiplex PCR; TCRdb has only the in-frame clones, and not every one. The profile shows approximately 2.5 million clones, 80% to 95% of them singletons. V lost 5 bases to trimming and J lost 0 bases, with 14 bases between them. The CDR3 spans 17 residues. The germline gives CDR1 SNHLY, CDR2 FYNNEI. The sample holds one count of this clone. The chain joins TRBV2 to TRBJ2-6; possibly TRBD1 or TRBD2 for D (5 bases each). Sample: naive CD4+ T cells from PBMCs. The subset: CD45RA+ positively selected. The TCR sequence derives from a man between 18 and 29 years old in good health. Some clones in this sample may be carry-over from other donors' samples. In DNA, the CDR3 is TGTGCCAGCAGTCCCGGGGCAGGGCCCTCTGGGGCCAACGTCCTGACTTTC. Protein: CASSPGAGPSGANVLTF.